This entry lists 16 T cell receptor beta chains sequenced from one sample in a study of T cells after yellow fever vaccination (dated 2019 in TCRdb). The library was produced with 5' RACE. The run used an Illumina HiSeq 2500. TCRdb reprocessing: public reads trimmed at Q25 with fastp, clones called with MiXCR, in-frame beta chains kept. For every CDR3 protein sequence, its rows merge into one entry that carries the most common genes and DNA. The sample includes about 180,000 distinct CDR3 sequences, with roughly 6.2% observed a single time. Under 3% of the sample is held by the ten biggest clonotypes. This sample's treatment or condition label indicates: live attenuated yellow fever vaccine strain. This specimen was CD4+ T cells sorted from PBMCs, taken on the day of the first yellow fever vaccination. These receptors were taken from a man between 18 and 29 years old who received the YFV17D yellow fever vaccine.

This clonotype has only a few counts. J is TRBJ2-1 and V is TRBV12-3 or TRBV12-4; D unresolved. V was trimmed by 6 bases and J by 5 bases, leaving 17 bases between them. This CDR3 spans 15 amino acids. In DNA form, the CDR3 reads TGTGCCAGCAGCCTCCTTAGGACCGCTAACAATGAGCAGTTCTTC. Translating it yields CASSLLRTANNEQFF.

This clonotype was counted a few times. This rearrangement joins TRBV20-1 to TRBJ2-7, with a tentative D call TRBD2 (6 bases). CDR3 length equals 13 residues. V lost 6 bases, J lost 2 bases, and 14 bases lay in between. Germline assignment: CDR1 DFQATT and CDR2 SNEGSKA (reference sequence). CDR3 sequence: CSAARGGPYEQYV. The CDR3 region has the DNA TGCAGTGCGGCAAGGGGAGGACCCTACGAGCAGTACGTC.

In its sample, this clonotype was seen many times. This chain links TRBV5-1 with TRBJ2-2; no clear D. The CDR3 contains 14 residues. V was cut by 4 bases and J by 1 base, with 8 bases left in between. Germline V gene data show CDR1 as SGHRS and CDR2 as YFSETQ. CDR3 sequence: CASSPGMNTGELFF. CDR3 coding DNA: TGCGCCAGCAGCCCAGGAATGAACACCGGGGAGCTGTTTTTT.

CDR3 loop: CASSPYGAGANVLTF. In nucleotides, the CDR3 is TGTGCCAGCAGCCCCTATGGGGCTGGGGCCAACGTCCTGACTTTC. This chain uses TRBV5-4 with TRBJ2-6; D unclear. The ends were cut back, 4 bases at V and 2 bases at J, with 10 bases in the middle. There are 15 residues in the CDR3. CDR1 is SGHNT, CDR2 YYREEE, per germline (reference sequence).

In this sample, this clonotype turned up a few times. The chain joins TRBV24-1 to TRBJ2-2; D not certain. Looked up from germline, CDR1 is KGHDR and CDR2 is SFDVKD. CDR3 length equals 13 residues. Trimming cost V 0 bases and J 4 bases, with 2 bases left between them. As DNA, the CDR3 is TGTGCCACCAGTGATTTGGTCACCGGGGAGCTGTTTTTT. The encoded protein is CATSDLVTGELFF.

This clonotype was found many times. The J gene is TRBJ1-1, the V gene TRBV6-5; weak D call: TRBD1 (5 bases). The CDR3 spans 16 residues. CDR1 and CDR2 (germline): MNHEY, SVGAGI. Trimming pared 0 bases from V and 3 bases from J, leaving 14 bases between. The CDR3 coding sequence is TGTGCCAGCAGTTACTCCAAATGGGTGGGGGACACTGAAGCTTTCTTT. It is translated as CASSYSKWVGDTEAFF.

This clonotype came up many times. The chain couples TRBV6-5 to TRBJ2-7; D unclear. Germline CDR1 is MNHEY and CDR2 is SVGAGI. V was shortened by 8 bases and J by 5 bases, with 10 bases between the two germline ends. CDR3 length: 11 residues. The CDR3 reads CASGRYDEQYF. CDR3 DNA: TGTGCCAGCGGAAGGTACGACGAGCAGTACTTC.

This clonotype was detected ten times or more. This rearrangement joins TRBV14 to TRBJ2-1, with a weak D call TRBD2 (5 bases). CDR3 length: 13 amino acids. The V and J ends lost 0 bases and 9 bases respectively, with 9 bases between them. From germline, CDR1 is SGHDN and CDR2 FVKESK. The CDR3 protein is CASSQDRSGEQFF. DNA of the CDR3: TGTGCCAGCAGCCAAGATAGGAGCGGTGAGCAGTTCTTC.

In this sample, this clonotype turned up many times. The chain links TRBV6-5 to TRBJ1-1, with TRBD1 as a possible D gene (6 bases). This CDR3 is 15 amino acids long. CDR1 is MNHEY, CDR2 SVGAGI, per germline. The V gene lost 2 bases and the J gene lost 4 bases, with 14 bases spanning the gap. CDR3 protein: CASSYRAQGATEAFF. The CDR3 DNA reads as TGTGCCAGCAGTTACAGGGCACAGGGTGCCACTGAAGCTTTCTTT.

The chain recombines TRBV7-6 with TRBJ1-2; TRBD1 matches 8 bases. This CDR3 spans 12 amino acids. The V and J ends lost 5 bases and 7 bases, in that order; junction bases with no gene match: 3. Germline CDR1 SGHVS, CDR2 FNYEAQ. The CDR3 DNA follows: TGTGCCAGCAGCCCTCAGGGGGCTGGCTACACCTTC. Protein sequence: CASSPQGAGYTF.

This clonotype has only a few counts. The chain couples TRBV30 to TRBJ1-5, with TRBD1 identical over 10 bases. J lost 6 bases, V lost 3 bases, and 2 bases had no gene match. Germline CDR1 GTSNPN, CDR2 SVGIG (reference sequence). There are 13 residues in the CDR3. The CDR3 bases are TGTGCCTGGAGCGGACAGGGGGTTCAGCCCCAGCATTTT. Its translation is CAWSGQGVQPQHF.

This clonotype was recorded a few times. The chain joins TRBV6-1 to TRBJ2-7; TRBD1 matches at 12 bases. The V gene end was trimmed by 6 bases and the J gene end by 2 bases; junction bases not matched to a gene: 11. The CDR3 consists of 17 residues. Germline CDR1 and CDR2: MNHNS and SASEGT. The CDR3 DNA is TGTGCCAGCAGGGGACAGGGGGCACCCCTGTCCCCCTACGAGCAGTACGTC. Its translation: CASRGQGAPLSPYEQYV.

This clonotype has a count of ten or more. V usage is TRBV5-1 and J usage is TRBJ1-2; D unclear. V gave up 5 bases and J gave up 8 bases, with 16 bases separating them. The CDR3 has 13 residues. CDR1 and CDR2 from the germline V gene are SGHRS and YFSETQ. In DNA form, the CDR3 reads TGCGCCAGCAGACCAGAGTTCTACGGAGGCTACACCTTC. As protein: CASRPEFYGGYTF.

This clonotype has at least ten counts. CDR3 sequence: CASSLVVATGELFF. The CDR3 DNA reads as TGTGCCAGCAGCTTAGTCGTCGCGACCGGGGAGCTGTTTTTT. The chain links TRBV7-2 to TRBJ2-2; D gene unclear. The germline gives CDR1 SGHTA, CDR2 FQGNSA. There are 14 residues in the CDR3. Trimming removed 1 base at V and 5 bases at J, with 8 bases between.

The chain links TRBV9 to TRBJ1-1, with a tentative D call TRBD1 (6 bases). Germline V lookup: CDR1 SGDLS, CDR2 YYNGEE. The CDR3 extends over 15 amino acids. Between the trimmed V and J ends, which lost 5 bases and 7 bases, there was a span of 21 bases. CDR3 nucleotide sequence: TGTGCCAGCAGTCAAGAGGGACACGGAAACGGTGAAGCTTTCTTT. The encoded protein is CASSQEGHGNGEAFF. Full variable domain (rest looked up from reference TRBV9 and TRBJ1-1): DSGVTQTPKHLITATGQRVTLRCSPRSGDLSVYWYQQSLDQGLQFLIQYYNGEERAKGNILERFSAQQFPDLHSELNLSSLELGDSALYFCASSQEGHGNGEAFFGQGTRLTVV.

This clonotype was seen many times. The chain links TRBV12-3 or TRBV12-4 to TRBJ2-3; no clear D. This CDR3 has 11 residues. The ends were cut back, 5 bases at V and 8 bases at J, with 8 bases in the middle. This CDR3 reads CASSPLGTQYF. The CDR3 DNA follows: TGTGCCAGCAGTCCCCTTGGTACGCAGTATTTT.